The 13 T cell receptor beta chains below come from one sample, sequenced in a study of T cell responses to AZD1222 COVID-19 vaccine. Only in-frame clones appear in the TCRdb table, and some are missing; sequencing was by immunoSEQ multiplex PCR. The sample carries about 140,000 clones, 70% to 90% recorded once. The sequencing used peripheral blood, collected on day 0 of AZD1222 vaccination. Receptors were obtained from an adult in good health.

The chain couples TRBV3-1 (or the pseudogene TRBV3-2) to TRBJ1-1; 7 bases map to TRBD1. The J segment lost 0 bases and the V segment lost 3 bases, leaving 10 bases of the junction unmatched. Germline V gene sequence: CDR1 LGHDT, CDR2 YNNKEL (reference sequence). The CDR3 has 17 residues. Here the CDR3 DNA reads TGTGCCAGCAGCCATTTGTGGGGGACAGCCATGAACACTGAAGCTTTCTTT. Translated: CASSHLWGTAMNTEAFF.

The chain joins TRBV4-1 to TRBJ2-7; D possibly corresponds to TRBD1 (7 bases). This CDR3 is built from 14 residues. Germline V gene sequence: CDR1 MGHRA, CDR2 YSYEKL. The germline V and J ends were trimmed by 5 bases and 3 bases, with 14 bases remaining between them. The CDR3 nucleotides are TGCGCCAGCAGCGGGACAGCGGGCGACTACGAGCAGTACTTC. Translation: CASSGTAGDYEQYF.

V usage is TRBV28 and J usage is TRBJ2-5, with 9 bases fitting TRBD2. Germline CDR1 MDHEN, CDR2 SYDVKM. Losses at the gene ends were 2 bases for V and 5 bases for J; bases not matched to a gene: 3. This CDR3 region has 14 residues. The CDR3 region has the DNA TGTGCCAGCAGTTTAGCGGGGGGGCCGGAGACCCAGTACTTC. Its translation: CASSLAGGPETQYF.

This chain uses TRBV2 with TRBJ2-3; 7 bases are a match to TRBD1. The CDR3 extends over 13 amino acids. The V gene's germline CDR1 is SNHLY and CDR2 FYNNEI. J gave up 5 bases and V 4 bases, and 3 bases lay outside the gene matches. The CDR3 DNA reads as TGTGCCAGCAGTGGAGGGGGCGGAGATACGCAGTATTTT. Translated: CASSGGGGDTQYF. The full variable domain, with the rest looked up from reference TRBV2 and TRBJ2-3, is EPEVTQTPSHQVTQMGQEVILRCVPISNHLYFYWYRQILGQKVEFLVSFYNNEISEKSEIFDDQFSVERPDGSNFTLKIRSTKLEDSAMYFCASSGGGGDTQYFGPGTRLTVL.

This chain uses TRBV7-9 with TRBJ2-5; D unclear. Trimming took 1 base from V and 4 from J, leaving 13 bases between them. The V gene's germline CDR1 is SEHNR and CDR2 FQNEAQ (reference sequence). The CDR3 contains 15 residues. The CDR3: CASSLEAASGETQYF. In DNA, the CDR3 is TGTGCCAGCAGCTTAGAGGCGGCTTCTGGAGAGACCCAGTACTTC.

This clone was counted a single time. This chain connects TRBV6-5 to TRBJ2-2; possible D gene TRBD1, 6 bases. Germline CDR1 MNHEY, CDR2 SVGAGI. V was trimmed by 10 bases and J by 2 bases, leaving 11 bases between them. The CDR3 has 13 residues. CDR3 in amino acids: CAIRGENTGELFF. For the CDR3, the DNA is TGTGCCATCAGGGGCGAAAACACCGGGGAGCTGTTTTTT.

The chain carries TRBV18 and TRBJ1-2, with unresolved D. Germline CDR1 reads KGHSH; CDR2 reads LQKENI. V lost 2 bases and J lost 1, with 8 bases in between. This CDR3 has 14 amino acids. CDR3 sequence reads: CASSPAPDNYGYTF. The DNA for the CDR3 is TGTGCCAGCTCACCAGCTCCCGATAACTATGGCTACACCTTC. The complete variable domain, with remaining parts taken from reference TRBV18 and TRBJ1-2, reads NAGVMQNPRHLVRRRGQEARLRCSPMKGHSHVYWYRQLPEEGLKFMVYLQKENIIDESGMPKERFSAEFPKEGPSILRIQQVVRGDSAAYFCASSPAPDNYGYTFGSGTRLTVV.

This clone showed up just once. The conserved phenylalanine or tryptophan normally closing the CDR3 is absent here, so this likely arose from a read error. The DNA is left out, because the CDR3 cannot be placed on it with certainty; the CDR3 is given as TCRdb lists it. The J gene is TRBJ2-3, the V gene TRBV7-2; the table's D gene call, TRBD1, was not cross checked with the DNA. The CDR3 is 13 residues long, counting both termini. The V gene's germline CDR1 is SGHTA and CDR2 FQGNSA. The chain's CDR3 is CASSISRDRPRFI.

This chain joins TRBV9 and TRBJ1-5; tentative D call: TRBD1 (6 bases). The CDR3 has 14 residues. CDR1 and CDR2 from the germline V gene are SGDLS and YYNGEE. Trimming shortened V by 3 bases and J by 0 bases, and 7 bases separated the two germline ends. The chain's CDR3 is CASSETGSNQPQHF. DNA for the CDR3: TGTGCCAGCAGCGAGACAGGTAGCAATCAGCCCCAGCATTTT.

This chain uses TRBV6-5 with TRBJ1-4; D unresolved. This CDR3 region has 12 residues. CDR1 is MNHEY, CDR2 SVGAGI, per germline. V was trimmed by 5 bases and J by 5 bases, leaving 6 bases between them. The CDR3 loop is CASSPINEKLFF. DNA of the CDR3: TGTGCCAGCAGTCCCATAAATGAAAAACTGTTTTTT.

CDR3 in DNA: TGCAGCGTTGGCCCGTCCCAGGGCTCAACTAATGAAAAACTGTTTTTT. It codes for CSVGPSQGSTNEKLFF. The chain uses TRBV29-1 and TRBJ1-4, with D perhaps matching TRBD1 (5 bases). This CDR3 has 16 residues. V dropped 4 bases and J dropped 0 bases, with 15 bases sitting between them. Germline values: CDR1 SQVTM, CDR2 ANQGSEA.

This rearrangement joins TRBV20-1 to TRBJ2-3, with 7 bases aligning to TRBD1. The CDR3 consists of 13 residues. Germline V gene sequence: CDR1 DFQATT, CDR2 SNEGSKA (reference sequence). The trim removed 3 bases at V and 1 base at J, leaving 1 base unmatched. CDR3 sequence: CSASQGGTDTQYF. Here the CDR3 DNA reads TGCAGTGCTAGTCAGGGGGGCACAGATACGCAGTATTTT.

This chain uses TRBV21-1 with TRBJ2-5; the table names TRBD2, a call not compared with the DNA. TRBV21-1 is shown as a pseudogene. The CDR3 loop spans 16 amino acids. Here the CDR3 DNA reads TGTGCCAGCAGCAAAAAGGATAGCGGGGTCCAAGAGACCCAGTACTTC. Translation: CASSKKDSGVQETQYF.